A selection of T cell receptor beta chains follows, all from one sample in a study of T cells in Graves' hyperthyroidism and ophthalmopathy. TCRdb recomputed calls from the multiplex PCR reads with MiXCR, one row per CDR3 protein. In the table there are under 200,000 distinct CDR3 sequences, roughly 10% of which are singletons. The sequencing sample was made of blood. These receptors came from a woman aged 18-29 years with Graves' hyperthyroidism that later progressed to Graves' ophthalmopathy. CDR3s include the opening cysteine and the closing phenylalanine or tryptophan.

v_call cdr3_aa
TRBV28 CASSLSDTQYF
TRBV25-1 CASSVTGGTEAFF
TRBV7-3 CASSLMPGQGNTGELFF
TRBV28 CASSLNAGEVAHTEAFF
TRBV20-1 CSARASGGWYEQFF
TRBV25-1 CASSKFVGGQLPDTQYF
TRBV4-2 CASSRQGSYNSPLHF
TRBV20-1 CSALPSGGLYEQYF
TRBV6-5 CASSYVAGGPSGEDEQFF
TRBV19 CASSIRDRGHFGAFF
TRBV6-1 CASSSSGRASYNEQFF
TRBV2 CASSGREGPRVSYEQYF
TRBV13 CASSFPTGGLGEQYF
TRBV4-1 CASSQGLGTAAREKLFF
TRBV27 CASSLYPLPFYEQYF
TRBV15 CATSHLQGRAQPQHF
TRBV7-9 CASSFGQIQYGYTF
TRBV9 CASSVGGQGATTGELFF
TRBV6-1 CASSEQQGNQPQHF
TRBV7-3 CASSQTGENSPLHF
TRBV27 CASSLLASSGSLYNEQFF